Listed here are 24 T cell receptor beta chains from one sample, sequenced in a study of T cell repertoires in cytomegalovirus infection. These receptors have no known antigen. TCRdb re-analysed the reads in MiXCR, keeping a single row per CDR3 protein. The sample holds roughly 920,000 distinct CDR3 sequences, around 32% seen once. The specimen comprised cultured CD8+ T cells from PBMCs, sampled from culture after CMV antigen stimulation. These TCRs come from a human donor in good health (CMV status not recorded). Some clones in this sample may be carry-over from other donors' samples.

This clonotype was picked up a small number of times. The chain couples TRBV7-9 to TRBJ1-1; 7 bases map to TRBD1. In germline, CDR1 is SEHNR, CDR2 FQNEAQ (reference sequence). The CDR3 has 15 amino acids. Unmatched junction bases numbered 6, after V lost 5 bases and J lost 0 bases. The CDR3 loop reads CASSPRDRLNTEAFF. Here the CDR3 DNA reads TGTGCCAGCAGCCCTAGGGACAGATTGAACACTGAAGCTTTCTTT.

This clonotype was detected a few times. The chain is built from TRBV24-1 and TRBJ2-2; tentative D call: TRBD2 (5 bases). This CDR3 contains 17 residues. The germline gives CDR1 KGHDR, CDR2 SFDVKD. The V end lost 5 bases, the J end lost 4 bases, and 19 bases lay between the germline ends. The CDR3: CATSVGRDRGFTGELFF. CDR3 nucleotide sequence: TGTGCCACCAGTGTGGGGAGAGACCGAGGATTCACCGGGGAGCTGTTTTTT.

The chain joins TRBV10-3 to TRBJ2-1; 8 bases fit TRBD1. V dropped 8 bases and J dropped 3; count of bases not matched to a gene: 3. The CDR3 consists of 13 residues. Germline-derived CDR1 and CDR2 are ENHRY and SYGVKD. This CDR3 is CAIGGQVYNEQFF. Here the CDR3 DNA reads TGTGCCATCGGGGGACAGGTCTACAATGAGCAGTTCTTC.

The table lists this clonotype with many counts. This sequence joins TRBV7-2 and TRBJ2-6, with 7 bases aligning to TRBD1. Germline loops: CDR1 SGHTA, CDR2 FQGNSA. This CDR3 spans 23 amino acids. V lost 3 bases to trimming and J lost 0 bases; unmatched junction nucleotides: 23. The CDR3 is CASSFPSGEIGDRIVSGANVLTF. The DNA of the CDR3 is TGTGCCAGCAGCTTCCCTTCAGGGGAGATAGGGGACAGAATAGTCTCTGGGGCCAACGTCCTGACTTTC. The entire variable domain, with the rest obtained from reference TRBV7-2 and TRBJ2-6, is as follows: GAGVSQSPSNKVTEKGKDVELRCDPISGHTALYWYRQSLGQGLEFLIYFQGNSAPDKSGLPSDRFSAERTGGSVSTLTIQRTQQEDSAVYLCASSFPSGEIGDRIVSGANVLTFGAGSRLTVL.

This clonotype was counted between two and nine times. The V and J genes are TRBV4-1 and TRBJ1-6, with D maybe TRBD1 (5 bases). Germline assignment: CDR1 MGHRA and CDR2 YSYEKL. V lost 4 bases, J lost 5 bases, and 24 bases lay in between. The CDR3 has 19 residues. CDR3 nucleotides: TGCGCCAGCAGCCGGATGTCTTTGGGGCCAGGGTCCGATAATTCACCCCTCCACTTT. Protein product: CASSRMSLGPGSDNSPLHF.

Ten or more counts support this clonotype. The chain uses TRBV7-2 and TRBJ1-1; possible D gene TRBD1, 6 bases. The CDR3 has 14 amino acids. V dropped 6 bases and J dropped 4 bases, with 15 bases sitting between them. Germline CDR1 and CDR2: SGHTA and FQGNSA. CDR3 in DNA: TGTGCCAGCAGACTTTCCGGGGGGCTCACTGAAGCTTTCTTT. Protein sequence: CASRLSGGLTEAFF.

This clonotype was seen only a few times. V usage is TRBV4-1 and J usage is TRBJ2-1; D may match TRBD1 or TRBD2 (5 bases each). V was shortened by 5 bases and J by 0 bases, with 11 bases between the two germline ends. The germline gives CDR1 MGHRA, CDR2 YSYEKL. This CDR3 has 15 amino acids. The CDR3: CASSSRGASYNEQFF. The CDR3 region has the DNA TGCGCCAGCAGCTCCCGAGGGGCCTCCTACAATGAGCAGTTCTTC.

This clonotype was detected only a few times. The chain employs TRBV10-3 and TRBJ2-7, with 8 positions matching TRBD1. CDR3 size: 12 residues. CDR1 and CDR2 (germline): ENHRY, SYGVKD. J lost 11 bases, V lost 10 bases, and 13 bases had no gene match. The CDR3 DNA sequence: TGTGCCACTGGGACAGGAAAGAAGAAGGAGTACTTC. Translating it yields CATGTGKKKEYF.

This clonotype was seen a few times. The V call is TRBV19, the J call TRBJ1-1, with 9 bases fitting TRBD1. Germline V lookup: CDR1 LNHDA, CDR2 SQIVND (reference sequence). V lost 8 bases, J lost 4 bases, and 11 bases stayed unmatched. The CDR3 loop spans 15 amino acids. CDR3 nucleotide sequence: TGTGCCAGTTGCGGGACAGGGTCGAGGGGCACTGAAGCTTTCTTT. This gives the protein CASCGTGSRGTEAFF.

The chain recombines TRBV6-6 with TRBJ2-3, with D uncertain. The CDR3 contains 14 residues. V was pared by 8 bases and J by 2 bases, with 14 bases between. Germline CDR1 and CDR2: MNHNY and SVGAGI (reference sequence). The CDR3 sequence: CASGGVELTDTQYF. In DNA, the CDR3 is TGTGCCAGCGGTGGAGTGGAGCTCACAGATACGCAGTATTTT.

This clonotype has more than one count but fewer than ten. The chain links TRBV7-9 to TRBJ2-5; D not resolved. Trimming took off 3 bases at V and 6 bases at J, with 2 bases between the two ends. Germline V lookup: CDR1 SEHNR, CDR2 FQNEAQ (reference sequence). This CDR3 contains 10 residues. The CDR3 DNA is TGTGCCAGCAGCTTCCAGACCCAGTACTTC. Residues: CASSFQTQYF.

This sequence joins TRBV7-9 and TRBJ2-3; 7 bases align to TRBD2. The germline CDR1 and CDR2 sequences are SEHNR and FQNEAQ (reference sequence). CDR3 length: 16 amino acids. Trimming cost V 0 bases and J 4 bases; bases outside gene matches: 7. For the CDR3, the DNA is TGTGCCAGCAGCTTAGCGGATCAAGCGGGGTCAGATACGCAGTATTTT. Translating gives CASSLADQAGSDTQYF.

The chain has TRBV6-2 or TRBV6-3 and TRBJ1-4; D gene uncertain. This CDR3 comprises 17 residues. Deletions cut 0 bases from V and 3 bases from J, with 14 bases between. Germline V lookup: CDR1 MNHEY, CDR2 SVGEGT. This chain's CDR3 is CASSYSSSKAANEKLFF. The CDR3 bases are TGTGCCAGCAGTTACTCATCATCGAAGGCCGCTAATGAAAAACTGTTTTTT.

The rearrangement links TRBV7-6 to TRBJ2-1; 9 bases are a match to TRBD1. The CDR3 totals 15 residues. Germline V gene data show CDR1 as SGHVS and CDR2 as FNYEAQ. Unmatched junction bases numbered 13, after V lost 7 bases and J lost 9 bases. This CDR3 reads CASTPGTGSSGEQFF. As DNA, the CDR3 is TGTGCCAGCACCCCCGGGACAGGGTCCTCCGGTGAGCAGTTCTTC.

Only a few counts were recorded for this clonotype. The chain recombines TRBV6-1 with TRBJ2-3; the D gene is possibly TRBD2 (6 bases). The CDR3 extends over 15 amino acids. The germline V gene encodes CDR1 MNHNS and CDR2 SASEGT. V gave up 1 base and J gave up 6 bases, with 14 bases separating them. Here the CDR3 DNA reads TGTGCCAGCAGTGAAGACCCCGCCGCGGGGGATACGCAGTATTTT. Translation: CASSEDPAAGDTQYF.

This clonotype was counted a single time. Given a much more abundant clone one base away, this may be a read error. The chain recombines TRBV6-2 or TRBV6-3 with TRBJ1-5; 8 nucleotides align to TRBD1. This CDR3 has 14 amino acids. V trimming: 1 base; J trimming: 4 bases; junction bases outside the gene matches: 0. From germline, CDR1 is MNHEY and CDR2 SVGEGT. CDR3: CASSYWTGNQPQHF. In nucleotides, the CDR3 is TGTGCCAGCAGTTACTGGACAGGGAATCAGCCCCAGCATTTT.

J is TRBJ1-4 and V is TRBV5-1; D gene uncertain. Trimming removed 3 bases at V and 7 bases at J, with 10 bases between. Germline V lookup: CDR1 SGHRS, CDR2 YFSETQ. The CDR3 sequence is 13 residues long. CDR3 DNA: TGCGCCAGCAGCTCGGGTGAAATTGAAAAACTGTTTTTT. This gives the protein CASSSGEIEKLFF.

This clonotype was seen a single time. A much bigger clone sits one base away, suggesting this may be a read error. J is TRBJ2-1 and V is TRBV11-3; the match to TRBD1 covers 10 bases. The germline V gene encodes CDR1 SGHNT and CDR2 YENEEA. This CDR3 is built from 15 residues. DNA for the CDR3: TGTGCCAGCAGCTTGACAGGGGGCGGTTACAATAAGCAGTTCTTC. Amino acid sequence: CASSLTGGGYNKQFF.

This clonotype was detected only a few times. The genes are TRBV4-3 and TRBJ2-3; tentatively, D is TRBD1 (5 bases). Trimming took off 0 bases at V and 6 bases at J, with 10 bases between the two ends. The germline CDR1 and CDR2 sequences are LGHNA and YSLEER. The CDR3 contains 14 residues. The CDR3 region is CASSQDFRADTQYF. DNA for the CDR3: TGCGCCAGCAGCCAAGATTTCAGGGCGGATACGCAGTATTTT.

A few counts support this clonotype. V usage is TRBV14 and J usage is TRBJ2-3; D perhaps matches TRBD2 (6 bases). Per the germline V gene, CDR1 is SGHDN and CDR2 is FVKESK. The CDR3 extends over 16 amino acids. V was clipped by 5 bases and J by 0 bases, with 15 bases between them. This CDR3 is CASSTGTSTSTDTQYF. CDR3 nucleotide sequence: TGTGCCAGCAGCACCGGGACTTCCACTAGCACAGATACGCAGTATTTT.

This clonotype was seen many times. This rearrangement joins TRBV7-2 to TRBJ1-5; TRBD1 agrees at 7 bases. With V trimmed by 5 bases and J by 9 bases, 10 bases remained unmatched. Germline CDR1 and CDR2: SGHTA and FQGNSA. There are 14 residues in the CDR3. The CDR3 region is CASSVGTDWRPQHF. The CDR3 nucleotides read TGTGCCAGCAGCGTAGGGACAGACTGGAGGCCCCAGCATTTT.

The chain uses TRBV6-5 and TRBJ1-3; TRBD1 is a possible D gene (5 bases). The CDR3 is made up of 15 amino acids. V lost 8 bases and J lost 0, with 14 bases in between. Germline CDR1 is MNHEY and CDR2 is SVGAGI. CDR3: CASQRGPYSGNTIYF. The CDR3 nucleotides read TGTGCCAGCCAGAGGGGCCCTTACTCTGGAAACACCATATATTTT.

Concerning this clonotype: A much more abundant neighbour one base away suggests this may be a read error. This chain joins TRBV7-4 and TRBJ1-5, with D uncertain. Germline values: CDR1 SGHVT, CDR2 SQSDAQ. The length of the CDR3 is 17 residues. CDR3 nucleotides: TGTGCCAGCAGCTTAGGCCTTGGACGGATTAGCAATCAGCCCAAGCATTTT. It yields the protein CASSLGLGRISNQPKHF.

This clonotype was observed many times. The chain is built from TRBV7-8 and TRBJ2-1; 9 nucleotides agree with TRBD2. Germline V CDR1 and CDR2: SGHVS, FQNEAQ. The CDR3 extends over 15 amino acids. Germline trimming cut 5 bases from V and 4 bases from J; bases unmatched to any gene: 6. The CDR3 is CASSPKRGDYNEQFF. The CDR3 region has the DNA TGTGCCAGCAGCCCGAAGCGGGGGGATTACAATGAGCAGTTCTTC.